This T cell receptor (beta chain) was sequenced for a study of patients and donors after allogeneic stem cell transplantation. TCRdb re-derived calls from the RT-PCR reads in MiXCR, one entry per CDR3 protein. The sample yields some 960,000 distinct CDR3 sequences, approximately 18% seen once. Germline lookup yields CDR1 WSHSY and CDR2 SAAADI. V lost 2 bases to trimming and J lost 4 bases, with 11 bases between them. The CDR3 totals 14 residues. The source is a human donor who was either an allogeneic HSCT recipient or a stem cell or donor lymphocyte infusion donor (not recorded which). It is not recorded whose cells these are; they may come from a transplant donor. This chain connects TRBV10-2 to TRBJ1-1; D remains unclear. Sequenced material: blood, either unsorted or a sorted T cell fraction (not recorded which). The CDR3 here is CASSEGIGITEAFF. Here the CDR3 DNA reads TGCGCCAGCAGTGAGGGGATTGGGATCACTGAAGCTTTCTTT.